Presented here are 18 T cell receptor beta chains from one specimen sequenced in a study of cytotoxic CD8 clonotypes in ibrutinib-treated CLL. Data came from immunoSEQ multiplex PCR; TCRdb stores just in-frame clones and leaves some out. The sample holds 130,000 or so clones, about four fifths seen once. Here the sequenced sample was PBMCs, taken after 12 months of ibrutinib treatment. The source is a human donor with chronic lymphocytic leukemia.

The chain joins TRBV6-6 to TRBJ1-1; perhaps TRBD1 as D (6 bases). The germline V gene encodes CDR1 MNHNY and CDR2 SVGAGI (reference sequence). Deletions cut 1 base from V and 11 bases from J, with 20 bases between. The CDR3 covers 15 residues. DNA of the CDR3: TGTGCCAGCAGTTACTTTGGGGGCGACGGTTTTGCGGCTTTCTTT. The encoded protein is CASSYFGGDGFAAFF.

The gene calls are TRBV7-8 and TRBJ2-1; TRBD1 might be the D (6 bases). The germline CDR1 and CDR2 sequences are SGHVS and FQNEAQ. Trimming removed 7 bases at V and 0 bases at J, with 13 bases between. The CDR3 consists of 15 residues. The CDR3 DNA reads TGTGCCAGCATCCCGACAGGTTACTCCTACAATGAGCAGTTCTTC. Translating it yields CASIPTGYSYNEQFF.

This clone appeared once. One end of the junction is discordant with germline, which a read error may explain. The V and J genes are TRBV11-2 and TRBJ1-1, with D possibly matching TRBD1 (5 bases). This CDR3 spans 14 amino acids. The V gene's germline CDR1 is SGHAT and CDR2 FQNNGV. CDR3 sequence (DNA): TGTGCCAGCAGATTAGAACGGGGCTGGGGTGAAGCTTTCTTT. This encodes CASRLERGWGEAFF.

A few counts support this clone. The chain is built from TRBV19 and TRBJ1-5; tentatively, D is TRBD1 (5 bases). Trimming took 5 bases from V and 2 from J, leaving 13 bases between them. CDR3 length: 15 amino acids. CDR1 and CDR2 (germline): LNHDA, SQIVND (reference sequence). This CDR3 reads CASSGGAGGNQPQHF. Written as DNA, the CDR3 is TGTGCCAGTAGTGGAGGGGCAGGAGGCAATCAGCCCCAGCATTTT.

The rearrangement joins TRBV6-5 to TRBJ1-3; no reliable D call. Between the trimmed V and J ends, which lost 6 bases and 2 bases, there was a span of 14 bases. There are 15 residues in the CDR3. The germline V gene encodes CDR1 MNHEY and CDR2 SVGAGI. DNA of the CDR3: TGTGCCAGCAGCTTTGGACGGAGAACTGGAAACACCATATATTTT. This gives the protein CASSFGRRTGNTIYF.

V is TRBV4-3 and J is TRBJ2-3, with 7 bases aligning to TRBD2. This CDR3 contains 15 residues. The germline V gene encodes CDR1 LGHNA and CDR2 YSLEER. Trimming removed 0 bases from V and 3 bases from J; junction bases left unmatched: 3. The CDR3 loop is CASSQEGGSTDTQYF. The CDR3 bases are TGCGCCAGCAGCCAAGAGGGCGGGAGTACAGATACGCAGTATTTT.

The rearrangement joins TRBV25-1 to TRBJ1-1; D uncertain. Germline lookup yields CDR1 MGHDK and CDR2 SYGVNS. The CDR3 loop spans 15 amino acids. V was cut by 3 bases and J by 2 bases, with 13 bases left in between. The CDR3 protein is CASSDPGSLNTEAFF. In nucleotides, the CDR3 is TGTGCCAGCAGTGATCCCGGGTCTCTAAACACTGAAGCTTTCTTT.

The sample holds one count of this clone. The rearrangement links TRBV4-3 to TRBJ2-7, with 9 positions matching TRBD1. The CDR3 has 15 amino acids. Trimming removed 4 bases from V and 0 bases from J; junction bases left unmatched: 4. The germline V gene encodes CDR1 LGHNA and CDR2 YSLEER. CDR3 residues: CASSRRTGASYEQYF. The CDR3 coding sequence is TGCGCCAGCAGCCGAAGGACAGGGGCCTCCTACGAGCAGTACTTC.

Points on this clone: The same CDR3 also results from other DNA sequences found in this sample. The chain employs TRBV5-1 and TRBJ2-1; 7 bases line up with TRBD1. The germline V gene has CDR1 SGHRS and CDR2 YFSETQ. This CDR3 is built from 15 residues. V lost 2 bases to trimming and J lost 2 bases; unmatched junction nucleotides: 4. The CDR3 DNA reads as TGCGCCAGCAGCTTCGACAGGGTCCCCTACAATGAGCAGTTCTTC. Its protein product is CASSFDRVPYNEQFF.

The chain combines TRBV18 with TRBJ2-7; D not resolved. CDR3 length: 13 amino acids. In germline, CDR1 is KGHSH, CDR2 LQKENI. The V end was cut by 2 bases, the J end by 3 bases, with 8 bases between. The CDR3 region has the DNA TGTGCCAGCTCACCAGGCCCGAACTACGAGCAGTACTTC. Translation gives CASSPGPNYEQYF.

The chain joins TRBV9 to TRBJ1-2, with a weak D call TRBD1 (6 bases). The germline CDR1 and CDR2 sequences are SGDLS and YYNGEE. The CDR3 covers 16 residues. Trimming shortened V by 0 bases and J by 7 bases, and 19 bases separated the two germline ends. CDR3 sequence: CASSVDPRGGLLGYTF. The CDR3 DNA reads TGTGCCAGCAGCGTAGACCCTCGGGGGGGCTTACTTGGCTACACCTTC.

V usage is TRBV27 and J usage is TRBJ2-7, with TRBD2 matching 9 bases. V was clipped by 5 bases and J by 0 bases; unmatched bases: 2. Germline V gene sequence: CDR1 MNHEY, CDR2 SMNVEV (reference sequence). The CDR3 length is 14 residues. The CDR3 is CASSAGLASYEQYF. CDR3 nucleotides: TGTGCCAGCAGTGCGGGACTAGCCTCCTACGAGCAGTACTTC.

The rearrangement joins TRBV7-9 to TRBJ2-7, with a tentative D call TRBD1 (5 bases). CDR1 is SEHNR and CDR2 is FQNEAQ in the germline V gene (reference sequence). V lost 5 bases and J lost 4, with 15 bases in between. This CDR3 has 14 residues. CDR3 sequence reads: CASSGLGRVYEQYF. The DNA of the CDR3 is TGTGCCAGCAGCGGTTTAGGCAGGGTGTACGAGCAGTACTTC.

This chain uses TRBV9 with TRBJ2-7; D unclear. This CDR3 comprises 15 residues. The ends were cut back, 0 bases at V and 5 bases at J, with 15 bases in the middle. Germline CDR1 reads SGDLS; CDR2 reads YYNGEE. CDR3 residues: CASSVAHGRSDEQYF. The DNA of the CDR3 is TGTGCCAGCAGCGTAGCTCATGGGCGTTCGGACGAGCAGTACTTC.

V is TRBV6-1 and J is TRBJ2-3; D not certain. Between the trimmed V and J ends, which lost 0 bases and 4 bases, there was a span of 14 bases. The CDR3 contains 16 residues. Germline CDR1 MNHNS, CDR2 SASEGT. CDR3: CASSEATPAVADTQYF. The DNA of the CDR3 is TGTGCCAGCAGTGAAGCGACCCCCGCGGTCGCAGATACGCAGTATTTT.

In its sample, this clone was seen a few times. The V gene is TRBV29-1, the J gene TRBJ1-2; D remains unclear. The germline V gene has CDR1 SQVTM and CDR2 ANQGSEA. The CDR3 covers 11 residues. V was clipped by 2 bases and J by 5 bases, with 6 bases between them. CDR3 amino acids: CSVELRYGYTF. The CDR3 nucleotides read TGCAGCGTTGAATTACGATATGGCTACACCTTC.

The chain carries TRBV7-6 and TRBJ1-4, with D perhaps TRBD1 (6 bases). This CDR3 is 15 amino acids long. V was cut by 5 bases and J by 4 bases, with 14 bases left in between. The germline gives CDR1 SGHVS, CDR2 FNYEAQ. The CDR3 sequence is CASSRKQGLNEKLFF. In DNA form, the CDR3 reads TGTGCCAGCAGCCGGAAACAGGGCCTTAATGAAAAACTGTTTTTT.

CDR3 DNA sequence: TGTGCCAGCAGCTTGACAGGGCACCAAGAGACCCAGTACTTC. As protein: CASSLTGHQETQYF. This chain joins TRBV7-2 and TRBJ2-5; TRBD1 aligns across 7 bases. CDR1 is SGHTA, CDR2 FQGNSA, per germline. The CDR3 contains 14 residues. Trimming cost V 3 bases and J 0 bases; bases outside gene matches: 1.